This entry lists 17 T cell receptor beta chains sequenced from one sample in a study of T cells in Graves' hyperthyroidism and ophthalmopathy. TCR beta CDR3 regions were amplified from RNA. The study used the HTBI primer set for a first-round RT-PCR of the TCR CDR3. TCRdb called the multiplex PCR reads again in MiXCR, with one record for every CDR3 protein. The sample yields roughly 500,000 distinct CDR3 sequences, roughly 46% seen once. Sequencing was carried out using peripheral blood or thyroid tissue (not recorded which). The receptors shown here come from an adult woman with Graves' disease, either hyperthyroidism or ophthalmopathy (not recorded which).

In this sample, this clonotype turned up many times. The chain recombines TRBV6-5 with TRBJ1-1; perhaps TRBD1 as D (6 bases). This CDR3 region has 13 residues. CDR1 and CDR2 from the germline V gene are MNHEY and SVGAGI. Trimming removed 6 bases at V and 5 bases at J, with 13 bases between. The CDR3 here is CASSRKGGTEAFF. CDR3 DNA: TGTGCCAGCAGCAGAAAGGGGGGGACTGAAGCTTTCTTT.

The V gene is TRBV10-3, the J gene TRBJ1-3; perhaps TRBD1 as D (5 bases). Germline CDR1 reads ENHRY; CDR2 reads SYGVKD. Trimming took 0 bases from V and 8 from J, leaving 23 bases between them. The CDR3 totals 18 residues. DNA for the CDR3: TGTGCCATCAGTGAGTCGACAGCGATTACTAACTATGGCTACACCATATATTTT. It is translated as CAISESTAITNYGYTIYF.

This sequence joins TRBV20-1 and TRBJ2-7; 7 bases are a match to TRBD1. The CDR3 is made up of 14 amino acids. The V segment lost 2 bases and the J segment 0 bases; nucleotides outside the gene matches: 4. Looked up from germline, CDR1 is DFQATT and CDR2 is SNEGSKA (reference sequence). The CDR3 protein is CSARPGTASYEQYF. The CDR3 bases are TGCAGTGCTAGACCGGGGACAGCCTCCTACGAGCAGTACTTC.

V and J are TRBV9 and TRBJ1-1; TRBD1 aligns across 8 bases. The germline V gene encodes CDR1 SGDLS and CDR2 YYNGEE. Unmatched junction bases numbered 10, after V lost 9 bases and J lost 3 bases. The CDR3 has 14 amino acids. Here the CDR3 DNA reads TGTGCCAACTCAGGGGGCACGAAATACACTGAAGCTTTCTTT. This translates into CANSGGTKYTEAFF.

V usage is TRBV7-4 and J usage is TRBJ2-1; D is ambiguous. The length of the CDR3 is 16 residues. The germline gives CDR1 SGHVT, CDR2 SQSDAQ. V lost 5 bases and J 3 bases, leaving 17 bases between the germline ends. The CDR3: CASSVGGSIGYNEQFF. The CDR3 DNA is TGTGCCAGCAGCGTAGGCGGCTCCATAGGCTACAATGAGCAGTTCTTC.

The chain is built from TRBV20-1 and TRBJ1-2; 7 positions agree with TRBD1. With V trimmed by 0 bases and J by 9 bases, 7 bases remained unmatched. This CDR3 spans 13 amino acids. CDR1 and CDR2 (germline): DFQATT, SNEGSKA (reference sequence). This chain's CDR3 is CSARDEGGMSYTF. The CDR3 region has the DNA TGCAGTGCTAGAGATGAAGGGGGCATGAGCTACACCTTC.

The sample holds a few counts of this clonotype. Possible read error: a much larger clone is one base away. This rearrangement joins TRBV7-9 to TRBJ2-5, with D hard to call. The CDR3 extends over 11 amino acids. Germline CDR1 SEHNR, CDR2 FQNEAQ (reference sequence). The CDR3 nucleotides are TGTGCCGGCAGTTCTTACGAGACCCAGTACTTC. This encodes CAGSSYETQYF.

CDR3 bases: TGTGCCAGCAGTTGGCCGGGACAGGGAGAAATTTACGAGCAGTACTTC. This encodes CASSWPGQGEIYEQYF. This chain connects TRBV12-3 or TRBV12-4 to TRBJ2-7, with 9 positions matching TRBD1. The CDR3 is made up of 16 amino acids. With 4 bases clipped from V and 4 bases from J, the junction kept 11 bases outside the gene matches.

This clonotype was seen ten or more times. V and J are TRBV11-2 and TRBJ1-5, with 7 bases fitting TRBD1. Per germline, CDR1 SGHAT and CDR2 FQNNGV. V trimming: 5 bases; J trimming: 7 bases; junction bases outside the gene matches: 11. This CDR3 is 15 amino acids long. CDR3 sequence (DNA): TGTGCCAGCAGCCCCCAGGGGGGGGGCCGGCAGCCCCAGCATTTT. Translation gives CASSPQGGGRQPQHF.

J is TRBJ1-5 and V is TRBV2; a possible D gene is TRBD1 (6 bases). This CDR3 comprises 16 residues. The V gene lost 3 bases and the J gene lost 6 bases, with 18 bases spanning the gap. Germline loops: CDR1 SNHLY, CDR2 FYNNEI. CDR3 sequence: CASSDNLGGEFQPQHF. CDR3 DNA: TGTGCCAGCAGTGATAACTTAGGGGGGGAATTTCAGCCCCAGCATTTT.

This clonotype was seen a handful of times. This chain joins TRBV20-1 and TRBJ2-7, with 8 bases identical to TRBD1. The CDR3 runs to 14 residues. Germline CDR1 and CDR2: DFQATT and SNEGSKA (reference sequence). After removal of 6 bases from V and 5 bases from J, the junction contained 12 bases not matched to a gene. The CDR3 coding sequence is TGCAGTGCCCAGGCAGGACAGGGTATCGACGAGCAGTACTTC. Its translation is CSAQAGQGIDEQYF.

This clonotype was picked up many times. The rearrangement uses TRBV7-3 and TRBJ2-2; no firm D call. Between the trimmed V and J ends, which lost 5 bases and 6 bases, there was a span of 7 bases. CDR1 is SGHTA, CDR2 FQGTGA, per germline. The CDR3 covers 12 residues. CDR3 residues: CASSRNAGELFF. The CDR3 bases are TGTGCCAGCAGCAGAAACGCCGGGGAGCTGTTTTTT.

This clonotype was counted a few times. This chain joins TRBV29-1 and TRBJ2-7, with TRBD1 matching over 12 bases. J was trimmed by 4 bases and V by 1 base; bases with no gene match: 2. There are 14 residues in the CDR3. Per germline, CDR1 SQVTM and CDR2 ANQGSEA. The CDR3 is CSVEGDRGRYEQYF. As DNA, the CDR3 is TGCAGCGTTGAAGGGGACAGGGGGCGATACGAGCAGTACTTC.

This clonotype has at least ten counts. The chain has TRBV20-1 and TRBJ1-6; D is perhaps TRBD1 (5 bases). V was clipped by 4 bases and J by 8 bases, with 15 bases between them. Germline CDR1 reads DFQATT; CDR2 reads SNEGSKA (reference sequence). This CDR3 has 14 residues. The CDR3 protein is CSATAGEAYSPLHF. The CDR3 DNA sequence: TGCAGTGCTACCGCGGGGGAGGCCTATTCACCCCTCCACTTT.

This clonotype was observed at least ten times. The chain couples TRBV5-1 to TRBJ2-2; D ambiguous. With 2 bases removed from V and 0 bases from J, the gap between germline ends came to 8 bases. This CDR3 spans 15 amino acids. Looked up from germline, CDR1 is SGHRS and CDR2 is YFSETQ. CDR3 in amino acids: CASSLHQPNTGELFF. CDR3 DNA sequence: TGCGCCAGCAGCTTACACCAGCCGAACACCGGGGAGCTGTTTTTT.

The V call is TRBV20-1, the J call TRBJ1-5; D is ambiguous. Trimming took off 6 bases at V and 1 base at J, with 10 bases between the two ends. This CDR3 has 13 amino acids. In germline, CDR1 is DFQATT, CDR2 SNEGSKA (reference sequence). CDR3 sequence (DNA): TGCAGTGCGAGGGCGGGGAGCAATCAGCCCCAGCATTTT. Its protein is CSARAGSNQPQHF.

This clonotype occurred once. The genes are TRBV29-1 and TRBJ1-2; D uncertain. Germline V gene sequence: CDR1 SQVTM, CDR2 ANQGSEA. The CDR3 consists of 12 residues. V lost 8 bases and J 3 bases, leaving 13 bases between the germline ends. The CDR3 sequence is CSLAGMDYGYTF. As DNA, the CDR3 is TGCAGCTTGGCAGGAATGGACTATGGCTACACCTTC.